This note documents a single T cell receptor beta chain sequence. Its antigen has not been determined. No much larger clone exists at a distance of one base, and base qualities are not known. The source of the sample is a study of CD8+ T cells in alopecia areata (dated by TCRdb to between 2018 and 2020). As for the study more broadly: Treated patients were enrolled in an open-label pilot trial of oral tofacitinib at 5 to 10 mg twice daily for moderate-to-severe alopecia areata. Tofacitinib was given for 6 to 18 months, followed by 6 months of follow-up off drug to assess delayed response and recurrence. Amplification of TCRbeta CDR3 regions was done by immunoSEQ multiplex PCR using 35 Vbeta forward primers and 13 Jbeta reverse primers. Clonality in the scalp was compared among normal scalp (n=4), patchy alopecia areata scalp (n=8), and alopecia totalis/universalis scalp (n=8). The SALT score, which quantifies the percentage of affected scalp surface area, was used to measure disease severity in treated patients. RNA was extracted with the PAXgene miRNA kit for fixed scalp, the miRNeasy kit for PBMCs, and the RNeasy kit for mouse skin. Human TCRbeta sequencing covered scalp tissue and sorted CD4+ and CD8+ peripheral blood T cells from patchy and totalis/universalis alopecia areata patients and healthy controls. Tofacitinib-treated patients had biopsies at baseline and at 4 and 24 weeks of treatment, with a later scalp biopsy in several patients. High-throughput TCRbeta sequencing was used to examine T cell clonal expansion in alopecia areata in both the C3H/HeJ mouse model and human patients.

Libraries were built with the immunoSEQ multiplex PCR assay. To provide template for TCR sequencing, every sample had RNA extracted and reverse transcribed into cDNA. SuperScript III was used for first-strand cDNA synthesis, primed with a 2:1 mix of oligo-dT and random hexamers. A synthetic immune receptor repertoire was used to gauge amplification bias, and whatever bias remained was removed computationally. In the authors' own workflow: Raw reads were preprocessed to remove errors, and CDR3 was defined according to IMGT conventions as the region from the conserved cysteine to phenylalanine. Clonality was calculated as 1 minus Shannon entropy normalized by log2 of the number of productive unique TCRs. Scalp TCRbeta sequences were cross-referenced with sorted blood CD4 and CD8 repertoires so that the CD4 or CD8 identity of scalp clones could be inferred. In TCRdb, the immuneACCESS table is reduced to in-frame sequences with V and J assigned. These tables do not hold every clone; where another copy was compared, an unresolved V gene accounts for under half, and the others remain unexplained. The D gene and trimming were derived from the DNA, and the V and J assignments and clone size from that table. The sample contains hundreds of thousands of clones, roughly two fifths of them found a single time. The top ten clonotypes cover under 0.55% of the sample.

Overall study results and their limits: Tofacitinib significantly decreased scalp clonality and the number of expanded CD8+ clones among the top 100 scalp clones. Compared with mice, TCR sequences shared between patients were less clear, possibly partly because of HLA diversity across the patient population. Unlike mouse skin, which is dominated by gammadelta T cells, normal human skin has resident alphabeta T cells that are also sequenced, and this complicates analysis of the scalp TCR repertoire. Because the treated cohort was small and had only one nonresponder, larger studies are needed to examine links between baseline CD8+ expansion and response. Compared with normal scalp, lesional scalp, particularly in alopecia totalis/universalis, had higher clonality and more expanded CD8+ clones, which suggests antigenic drive. During tofacitinib treatment, many expanded lesional clones stuck around in both scalp and blood, and this persistence may partly explain why relapse happens after treatment is stopped.

Interpreted using the paper, the treatment or condition label stands for: oral pan-JAK inhibitor, 5-10 mg twice daily. From alopecia areata patients, peripheral blood was collected along with lesional scalp punch biopsies. PBMCs were isolated by density centrifugation and stained for CD3, CD4 and CD8, and CD4+ and CD8+ T cells were sorted on a FACSAria. The germline V gene encodes CDR1 SGHRS and CDR2 YFSETQ. V lost 0 bases and J lost 0 bases, and the count of bases not matched to a germline gene is 11. Counted from cysteine to phenylalanine, this CDR3 has 20 amino acids. The retained sequence is limited to the CDR3, 60 bases, with the frame set at the first base.

The specimen was CD4+ T cells sorted from blood, collected between weeks 30 and 35, from a patient treated with tofacitinib. This sequence uses TRBV5-1 and TRBJ2-1; 11 bases in between match TRBD2. This sequence was found in a human donor with alopecia areata. The CDR3 amino acid sequence is: CASSLGLGTSGQRSYNEQFF. The nucleotide sequence is given as TGCGCCAGCAGCTTGGGTCTGGGGACTAGCGGACAACGCTCCTACAATGAGCAGTTCTTC. Where the CDR3 stops, the reference TRBV5-1 and TRBJ2-1 genes take over; the full variable domain is KAGVTQTPRYLIKTRGQQVTLSCSPISGHRSVSWYQQTPGQGLQFLFEYFSETQRNKGNFPGRFSGRQFSNSRSEMNVSTLELGDSALYLCASSLGLGTSGQRSYNEQFFGPGTRLTVL.